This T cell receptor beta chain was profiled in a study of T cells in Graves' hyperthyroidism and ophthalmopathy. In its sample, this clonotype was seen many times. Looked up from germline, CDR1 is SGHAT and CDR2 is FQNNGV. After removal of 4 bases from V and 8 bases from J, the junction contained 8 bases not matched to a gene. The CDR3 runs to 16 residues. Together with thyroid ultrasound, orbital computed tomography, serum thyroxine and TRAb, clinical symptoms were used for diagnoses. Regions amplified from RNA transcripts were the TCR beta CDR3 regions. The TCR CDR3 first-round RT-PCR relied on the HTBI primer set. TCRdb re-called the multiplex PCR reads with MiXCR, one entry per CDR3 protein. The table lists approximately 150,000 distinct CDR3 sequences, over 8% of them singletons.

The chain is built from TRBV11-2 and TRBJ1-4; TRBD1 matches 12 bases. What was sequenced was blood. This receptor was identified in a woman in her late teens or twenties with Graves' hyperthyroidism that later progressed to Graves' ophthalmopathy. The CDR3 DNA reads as TGTGCCAGCAGCTCTTTTACCGGGACAGGGGGCGAAAAACTGTTTTTT. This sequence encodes CASSSFTGTGGEKLFF. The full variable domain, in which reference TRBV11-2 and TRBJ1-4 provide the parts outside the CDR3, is EAGVAQSPRYKIIEKRQSVAFWCNPISGHATLYWYQQILGQGPKLLIQFQNNGVVDDSQLPKDRFSAERLKGVDSTLKIQPAKLEDSAVYLCASSSFTGTGGEKLFFGSGTQLSVL.